A single sample is the source of the 7 T cell receptor beta chains below, sequenced in a study of cytotoxic CD8 clonotypes in ibrutinib-treated CLL. Sequencing was performed with immunoSEQ multiplex PCR; in TCRdb, only in-frame clones are kept and a portion is missing. The table records approximately 280,000 clones, roughly four fifths of them present only once. This sample comprised PBMCs, obtained at disease progression, from a patient treated with ibrutinib. These receptor sequences come from a human donor with chronic lymphocytic leukemia.

This clone was recorded a few times. The gene calls are TRBV29-1 and TRBJ2-1, with D possibly being TRBD1 (6 bases). Germline CDR1 reads SQVTM; CDR2 reads ANQGSEA. V was pared by 5 bases and J by 7 bases, with 12 bases between. The CDR3 has 12 residues. CDR3 amino acids: CSVHGQLNEQFF. The CDR3 region has the DNA TGCAGCGTTCACGGACAGTTGAATGAGCAGTTCTTC.

The rearrangement uses TRBV18 and TRBJ1-5; D remains unclear. V gave up 3 bases and J gave up 5 bases, with 14 bases separating them. CDR1 is KGHSH, CDR2 LQKENI, per germline. There are 15 residues in the CDR3. As DNA, the CDR3 is TGTGCCAGCTCACCTGTGGCGGGAGCGGATCAGCCCCAGCATTTT. Its translation: CASSPVAGADQPQHF.

The chain employs TRBV10-1 and TRBJ2-5; D uncertain. CDR3 length: 16 residues. Trimming cost V 3 bases and J 5 bases, with 19 bases left between them. The germline CDR1 and CDR2 sequences are WNHNN and SYGVQD (reference sequence). The CDR3 sequence: CASSDGWASGRETQYF. The CDR3 DNA reads TGCGCCAGCAGTGATGGGTGGGCCTCCGGTCGGGAGACCCAGTACTTC.

The chain links TRBV4-1 to TRBJ2-3; 7 bases fit TRBD2. The CDR3 contains 15 residues. Germline V gene lookup returns CDR1 MGHRA and CDR2 YSYEKL. The junction had 3 bases not matched to a gene; V was cut back by 0 bases and J by 3 bases. This CDR3 reads CASSQELRGTDTQYF. The CDR3 nucleotides read TGCGCCAGCAGCCAAGAGTTGCGGGGGACAGATACGCAGTATTTT.

The chain combines TRBV10-2 with TRBJ1-5; D is unclear. This CDR3 is 16 amino acids long. Trimming took off 4 bases at V and 2 bases at J, with 15 bases between the two ends. CDR1 is WSHSY, CDR2 SAAADI, per germline. The CDR3 is CASSGVRFSRNQPQHF. The CDR3 DNA sequence: TGCGCCAGCAGTGGAGTAAGGTTTTCTCGCAATCAGCCCCAGCATTTT.

This chain links TRBV12-5 with TRBJ2-3, with 8 nucleotides matching TRBD1. The J segment lost 2 bases and the V segment lost 1 base, leaving 5 bases of the junction unmatched. The CDR3 runs to 16 residues. Germline loops: CDR1 LGHNT, CDR2 FRNRAP. The CDR3 DNA reads TGTGCTAGTGGTTTGGGGACAGGGCCACACACAGATACGCAGTATTTT. Translated, it gives CASGLGTGPHTDTQYF.

The V and J genes are TRBV4-1 and TRBJ2-1; unclear D gene. Trimming removed 4 bases from V and 6 bases from J, with 16 bases in between. Germline CDR1 is MGHRA and CDR2 is YSYEKL. The CDR3 runs 15 residues. The DNA for the CDR3 is TGCGCCAGCAGCCCTCAGCAGAGGCGAGTCAATGAGCAGTTCTTC. Translation: CASSPQQRRVNEQFF.